This section outlines one T cell receptor (beta chain) sequence together with its context. Its cognate antigen is unknown. This CDR3 is built from 18 residues. V was cut by 3 bases and J by 4 bases, with 24 bases left in between. Germline CDR1 is LGHNA and CDR2 is YSLEER. This sample is drawn from a study of T cell responses to AZD1222 COVID-19 vaccine. Study-wide results and caveats: Once two AZD1222 doses were given, Spike-specific TCR breadth and depth went up. No repertoire was sampled before or during the peak T cell response, only after it. Among the donors, most were white British and more were female, and clonal diversity was possibly underestimated.

TCRdb keeps only in-frame clones here, not all; method: immunoSEQ multiplex PCR. The sample lists about 180,000 clones, approximately 91% occurring once. The chain employs TRBV4-3 and TRBJ1-1; no firm D call. Sequencing used peripheral blood, obtained on day 0 of AZD1222 vaccination. This sequence was found in an adult in good health. CDR3 in amino acids: CASSHWAGSGSYGTEAFF. In nucleotides, the CDR3 is TGCGCCAGCAGCCATTGGGCCGGATCCGGGAGCTATGGCACTGAAGCTTTCTTT.